Below, 22 T cell receptor beta chains from the same sample are listed, as sequenced in a study of chemoradiotherapy in HPV16-positive cancers (dated by TCRdb to the early 2020s). The receptor library was made with the immunoSEQ multiplex PCR assay. TCRdb holds this immuneACCESS table with in-frame rearrangements only. Some clones are missing; in checked studies, unresolved V genes explain under half, and the rest has no known cause. The sample profile shows around 13,000 clones; roughly 88% of them were found once. The biggest ten clones account for 4.5% to 6% of the sample. Here the sequenced sample was blood, taken from a patient who underwent chemoradiotherapy. The source is a human donor with HPV-associated anogenital cancer.

The V and J genes are TRBV30 and TRBJ1-6; tentatively, D is TRBD1 (6 bases). Trimming left V 0 bases short and J 10 bases short, with 16 bases between. Per germline, CDR1 GTSNPN and CDR2 SVGIG (reference sequence). The CDR3 is made up of 15 amino acids. The CDR3 DNA reads TGTGCCTGGAGTGTACATCAGGGGTGGGGATCACCCCTCCACTTT. Protein product: CAWSVHQGWGSPLHF.

The chain is built from TRBV4-2 and TRBJ1-1; D unresolved. Germline lookup yields CDR1 LGHNA and CDR2 YNFKEQ. The CDR3 totals 14 residues. V lost 0 bases and J 1 base, leaving 6 bases between the germline ends. DNA for the CDR3: TGTGCCAGCAGCCAAGAAGGCGGGAACACTGAAGCTTTCTTT. This sequence encodes CASSQEGGNTEAFF.

The CDR3 sequence: CASSLAQRGGQETQYF. CDR3 sequence (DNA): TGTGCCAGCAGCTTAGCGCAGCGGGGTGGACAAGAGACCCAGTACTTC. This sequence joins TRBV7-6 and TRBJ2-5; 7 bases map to TRBD2. CDR3 size: 16 residues. V trimming: 0 bases; J trimming: 2 bases; junction bases outside the gene matches: 6. Germline values: CDR1 SGHVS, CDR2 FNYEAQ. Combining the CDR3 with reference TRBV7-6 and TRBJ2-5 gives the whole variable domain GAGVSQSPRYKVTKRGQDVALRCDPISGHVSLYWYRQALGQGPEFLTYFNYEAQQDKSGLPNDRFSAERPEGSISTLTIQRTEQRDSAMYRCASSLAQRGGQETQYFGPGTRLLVL.

The chain links TRBV18 to TRBJ1-2; D is unresolved. The CDR3 spans 18 residues. Per the germline V gene, CDR1 is KGHSH and CDR2 is LQKENI. V was pared by 5 bases and J by 0 bases, with 22 bases between. Here the CDR3 DNA reads TGTGCCAGCTCAAGGGATGGCGTAGTGCAGATTACTAACTATGGCTACACCTTC. Its translation: CASSRDGVVQITNYGYTF.

The chain carries TRBV30 and TRBJ2-1; D not certain. V lost 3 bases, J lost 0 bases, and 9 bases lay in between. CDR1 and CDR2 from the germline V gene are GTSNPN and SVGIG (reference sequence). The CDR3 is 14 residues long. CDR3 in amino acids: CAWRDVSSYNEQFF. CDR3 nucleotides: TGTGCCTGGAGAGACGTAAGCTCCTACAATGAGCAGTTCTTC. Complete variable domain (other parts from reference TRBV30 and TRBJ2-1): SQTIHQWPATLVQPVGSPLSLECTVEGTSNPNLYWYRQAAGRGLQLLFYSVGIGQISSEVPQNLSASRPQDRQFILSSKKLLLSDSGFYLCAWRDVSSYNEQFFGPGTRLTVL.

The rearrangement links TRBV19 to TRBJ1-2; D is possibly TRBD1 (5 bases). Trimming took 10 bases from V and 4 from J, leaving 16 bases between them. Germline V gene lookup returns CDR1 LNHDA and CDR2 SQIVND (reference sequence). The length of the CDR3 is 13 residues. CDR3 loop: CATTVRDVYGYTF. CDR3 coding DNA: TGTGCCACCACTGTCCGGGACGTCTATGGCTACACCTTC.

The chain links TRBV25-1 to TRBJ1-4; D unresolved. This CDR3 is 16 amino acids long. Between the trimmed V and J ends, which lost 6 bases and 5 bases, there was a span of 19 bases. Germline V gives CDR1 MGHDK, CDR2 SYGVNS. The CDR3 loop is CASSTSPSVINEKLFF. CDR3 coding DNA: TGTGCCAGCAGCACATCCCCTTCGGTAATCAATGAAAAACTGTTTTTT.

The V call is TRBV6-5, the J call TRBJ2-1, with 9 bases aligning to TRBD1. Looked up from germline, CDR1 is MNHEY and CDR2 is SVGAGI. The CDR3 covers 15 residues. V gave up 5 bases and J gave up 3 bases; unmatched junction bases: 5. The DNA for the CDR3 is TGTGCCAGCAGTACCGGGACAGGGTTCTACAATGAGCAGTTCTTC. Protein: CASSTGTGFYNEQFF.

V gene TRBV6-5 combines with J gene TRBJ2-7, with TRBD1 as a possible D gene (5 bases). CDR3 length equals 14 residues. Trimming removed 6 bases at V and 0 bases at J, with 12 bases between. Germline V gene lookup returns CDR1 MNHEY and CDR2 SVGAGI. CDR3 loop: CASSSTAFSYEQYF. Written as DNA, the CDR3 is TGTGCCAGCAGCTCGACAGCTTTCTCCTACGAGCAGTACTTC.

The chain has TRBV5-6 and TRBJ1-4, with 7 nucleotides matching TRBD1. With V trimmed by 4 bases and J by 7 bases, 16 bases remained unmatched. The length of the CDR3 is 17 residues. CDR1 is SGHDT and CDR2 is YYEEEE in the germline V gene. The CDR3 is CASSPSPGLTGAEKLFF. Here the CDR3 DNA reads TGTGCCAGCAGCCCATCTCCGGGTTTAACAGGGGCTGAAAAACTGTTTTTT.

V is TRBV19 and J is TRBJ1-1, with TRBD1 matching over 7 bases. V trimming: 2 bases; J trimming: 0 bases; junction bases outside the gene matches: 12. CDR1 is LNHDA and CDR2 is SQIVND in the germline V gene (reference sequence). This CDR3 is built from 18 residues. CDR3: CASSIRGGTVKLNTEAFF. CDR3 DNA: TGTGCCAGTAGTATAAGGGGTGGGACAGTCAAACTGAACACTGAAGCTTTCTTT.

The chain uses TRBV19 and TRBJ2-1; TRBD2 aligns across 7 bases. Trimming cost V 3 bases and J 2 bases; bases outside gene matches: 4. Germline lookup yields CDR1 LNHDA and CDR2 SQIVND (reference sequence). This CDR3 is built from 15 residues. For the CDR3, the DNA is TGTGCCAGTAGTATTGGTCGGGGGGCCTACAATGAGCAGTTCTTC. Its protein is CASSIGRGAYNEQFF.

This clone is a singleton in its sample. The chain couples TRBV30 to TRBJ2-5; no clear D. The J call may be wrong; the DNA end is better matched by TRBJ2-7. CDR3 size: 13 residues. CDR1 is GTSNPN and CDR2 is SVGIG in the germline V gene (reference sequence). CDR3: CAWSVGTTYEQYF. CDR3 bases: TGTGCCTGGAGTGTAGGTACAACCTACGAGCAGTACTTC.

V gene TRBV29-1 combines with J gene TRBJ1-1, with 12 bases fitting TRBD1. V lost 3 bases, J lost 1 base, and 6 bases stayed unmatched. Per germline, CDR1 SQVTM and CDR2 ANQGSEA. This CDR3 has 16 amino acids. The CDR3 coding sequence is TGCAGCGTTGATCGGGACAGGGGGCGGAAGAACACTGAAGCTTTCTTT. Translating it yields CSVDRDRGRKNTEAFF.

This sequence joins TRBV11-2 and TRBJ1-1; D possibly corresponds to TRBD1 (6 bases). Germline V lookup: CDR1 SGHAT, CDR2 FQNNGV. The CDR3 runs to 15 residues. Trimming took off 1 base at V and 2 bases at J, with 11 bases between the two ends. The CDR3 is CASSLASGVNTEAFF. For the CDR3, the DNA is TGTGCCAGCAGCTTAGCTTCAGGGGTTAACACTGAAGCTTTCTTT.

This chain uses TRBV9 with TRBJ1-5; D remains unclear. This CDR3 has 14 amino acids. Per the germline V gene, CDR1 is SGDLS and CDR2 is YYNGEE. V gave up 0 bases and J gave up 2 bases, with 6 bases separating them. The DNA of the CDR3 is TGTGCCAGCAGCGTAGGAGTAGGCAATCAGCCCCAGCATTTT. Amino acid sequence: CASSVGVGNQPQHF.

The chain combines TRBV11-2 with TRBJ2-2; tentatively, D is TRBD1 or TRBD2 (6 bases each). The CDR3 loop spans 15 amino acids. In germline, CDR1 is SGHAT, CDR2 FQNNGV. V was pared by 3 bases and J by 7 bases, with 15 bases between. The CDR3 DNA sequence: TGTGCCAGCAGCTTGGACTGGGGGGCTATCGGGGAGCTGTTTTTT. Translation: CASSLDWGAIGELFF.

Here the CDR3 DNA reads TGTGCCAGCAGCTTAAACCCGGGGGGCTGGAATCAGCCCCAGCATTTT. It codes for CASSLNPGGWNQPQHF. The chain uses TRBV11-3 and TRBJ1-5, with a possible D match to TRBD1 (6 bases). V lost 2 bases and J 4 bases, leaving 15 bases between the germline ends. The CDR3 consists of 16 residues. From germline, CDR1 is SGHNT and CDR2 YENEEA.

The gene calls are TRBV15 and TRBJ2-5; D uncertain. The CDR3 has 12 amino acids. With 0 bases removed from V and 6 bases from J, the gap between germline ends came to 5 bases. Per the germline V gene, CDR1 is LNHNV and CDR2 is YYDKDF (reference sequence). The CDR3 DNA is TGTGCCACCAGCAGAGACCGACAGACCCAGTACTTC. The encoded protein is CATSRDRQTQYF. The full variable domain, its missing parts supplied by reference TRBV15 and TRBJ2-5, is DAMVIQNPRYQVTQFGKPVTLSCSQTLNHNVMYWYQQKSSQAPKLLFHYYDKDFNNEADTPDNFQSRRPNTSFCFLDIRSPGLGDTAMYLCATSRDRQTQYFGPGTRLLVL.

This clone was seen only once. The same CDR3 arises from other DNA sequences in this sample as well. J is TRBJ1-2 and V is TRBV7-9, with a tentative D call TRBD1 (5 bases). This CDR3 is built from 13 residues. Trimming left V 4 bases short and J 7 bases short, with 13 bases between. Germline V lookup: CDR1 SEHNR, CDR2 FQNEAQ (reference sequence). The CDR3 DNA sequence: TGTGCCAGCAGCTACGGACAAGGCGGTGGCTACACCTTC. Its translation is CASSYGQGGGYTF.

The chain uses TRBV11-3 and TRBJ2-1; 8 nucleotides line up with TRBD2. Germline-derived CDR1 and CDR2 are SGHNT and YENEEA. The CDR3 has 13 amino acids. V lost 3 bases and J lost 6; bases outside the gene matches: 1. CDR3 nucleotides: TGTGCCAGCAGCTTCGGGACTAGCAATGAGCAGTTCTTC. Protein sequence: CASSFGTSNEQFF.

V and J are TRBV2 and TRBJ2-7, with D unclear. Deletions cut 0 bases from V and 3 bases from J, with 9 bases between. CDR3 size: 14 residues. Germline V gene sequence: CDR1 SNHLY, CDR2 FYNNEI. The CDR3 DNA reads as TGTGCCAGCAGTGAAGCGCTTGGGAACTACGAGCAGTACTTC. Translating gives CASSEALGNYEQYF. Full variable domain (missing parts from reference TRBV2 and TRBJ2-7): EPEVTQTPSHQVTQMGQEVILRCVPISNHLYFYWYRQILGQKVEFLVSFYNNEISEKSEIFDDQFSVERPDGSNFTLKIRSTKLEDSAMYFCASSEALGNYEQYFGPGTRLTVT.